This passage covers 18 T cell receptor beta chains from one sample sequenced in a study of identical twins. TCRdb used MiXCR to reprocess the 5' RACE reads, holding one entry per CDR3 protein. The table records roughly 690,000 distinct CDR3 sequences, about 20% of them present only once. The data were also submitted as part of a second study, on T cells expressing NK-cell markers.

Input material: PBMCs. The source is a woman between 18 and 29 years old in good health.

This clonotype was seen ten or more times. The chain joins TRBV16 to TRBJ2-1, with TRBD2 identical over 7 bases. Trimming removed 2 bases from V and 8 bases from J; junction bases left unmatched: 3. CDR1 and CDR2 (germline): KGHSY, FQNENV. The CDR3 length is 13 residues. The CDR3, as DNA: TGTGCCAGCAGCCAAAGCGGGATGTATGAGCAGTTCTTC. Its translation: CASSQSGMYEQFF. The variable domain in full, completed from reference TRBV16 and TRBJ2-1, reads GEEVAQTPKHLVRGEGQKAKLYCAPIKGHSYVFWYQQVLKNEFKFLISFQNENVFDETGMPKERFSAKCLPNSPCSLEIQATKLEDSAVYFCASSQSGMYEQFFGPGTRLTVL.

This clonotype has more than one count but fewer than ten. The chain couples TRBV9 to TRBJ1-1; no clear D. Trimming took 2 bases from V and 0 from J, leaving 5 bases between them. CDR3 size: 13 residues. Germline CDR1 and CDR2: SGDLS and YYNGEE. The CDR3 coding sequence is TGTGCCAGCAGCGTCCTCATGAACACTGAAGCTTTCTTT. Translating it yields CASSVLMNTEAFF.

This clonotype was observed at least ten times. The chain employs TRBV25-1 and TRBJ2-6; D unresolved. Germline CDR1 reads MGHDK; CDR2 reads SYGVNS. This CDR3 comprises 13 residues. Trimming left V 3 bases short and J 4 bases short, with 4 bases between. CDR3 nucleotide sequence: TGTGCCAGCAGTGATAGCGGGGCCAACGTCCTGACTTTC. It is translated as CASSDSGANVLTF.

This clonotype appeared a few times. The chain employs TRBV6-5 and TRBJ2-2; the D gene could be TRBD1 or TRBD2 (5 bases each). The CDR3 has 16 residues. The germline V gene has CDR1 MNHEY and CDR2 SVGAGI. V was cut by 4 bases and J by 4 bases, with 16 bases left in between. The CDR3 DNA follows: TGTGCCAGCAGTTTACAGCGTAACGGGGCCACCGGGGAGCTGTTTTTT. As protein: CASSLQRNGATGELFF.

Worth noting for this clonotype: The junction shows a germline mismatch at one end, possibly a read error. The chain is built from TRBV7-7 and TRBJ2-1; D might be TRBD1 (5 bases). Germline V CDR1 and CDR2: SSHAT, FNYEAQ (reference sequence). CDR3 length: 15 residues. The CDR3 spells CASSLRVRDYNEQFF. In DNA form, the CDR3 reads TGTGCTAGCAGCTTAAGGGTCAGGGACTACAATGAGCAGTTCTTC. The variable domain in full, with the rest retrieved from reference TRBV7-7 and TRBJ2-1, is GAGVSQSPRYKVTKRGQDVTLRCDPISSHATLYWYQQALGQGPEFLTYFNYEAQPDKSGLPSDRFSAERPEGSISTLTIQRTEQRDSAMYRCASSLRVRDYNEQFFGPGTRLTVL.

The V gene is TRBV6-1, the J gene TRBJ1-5; D possibly corresponds to TRBD1 (5 bases). The V and J ends lost 7 bases and 0 bases respectively, with 16 bases between them. The CDR3 extends over 16 amino acids. Germline V gives CDR1 MNHNS, CDR2 SASEGT. CDR3 in amino acids: CASNQGRVSSNQPQHF. The CDR3 DNA reads TGTGCCAGCAACCAGGGAAGAGTCAGTAGCAATCAGCCCCAGCATTTT.

Only a few counts were recorded for this clonotype. V usage is TRBV5-5 and J usage is TRBJ2-7; perhaps TRBD1 as D (6 bases). Trimming left V 4 bases short and J 6 bases short, with 11 bases between. Germline values: CDR1 SGHKS, CDR2 YYEKEE (reference sequence). The CDR3 has 12 amino acids. This chain's CDR3 is CASSTTGIEQYF. CDR3 bases: TGTGCCAGCAGCACAACAGGGATCGAGCAGTACTTC. Filled out from reference TRBV5-5 and TRBJ2-7, the complete variable domain reads DAGVTQSPTHLIKTRGQQVTLRCSPISGHKSVSWYQQVLGQGPQFIFQYYEKEERGRGNFPDRFSARQFPNYSSELNVNALLLGDSALYLCASSTTGIEQYFGPGTRLTVT.

The chain combines TRBV12-3 or TRBV12-4 with TRBJ2-5, with D perhaps TRBD1 (7 bases). The CDR3 covers 14 residues. Trimming took 6 bases from V and 5 from J, leaving 16 bases between them. CDR3 region: CASRDRRGGETQYF. CDR3 DNA sequence: TGTGCCAGCAGGGACAGGAGAGGAGGGGAGACCCAGTACTTC.

This clonotype has more than one count but fewer than ten. The chain couples TRBV6-1 to TRBJ2-4, with 9 bases fitting TRBD1. V lost 6 bases to trimming and J lost 8 bases; unmatched junction nucleotides: 5. This CDR3 spans 13 amino acids. Germline V gene data show CDR1 as MNHNS and CDR2 as SASEGT. The CDR3 coding sequence is TGTGCCAGCAGCCCCGGGACAGGGTACATTCAGTACTTC. Its protein product is CASSPGTGYIQYF.

V and J are TRBV24-1 and TRBJ1-2; D perhaps matches TRBD1 (6 bases). V dropped 7 bases and J dropped 4 bases, with 12 bases sitting between them. Germline values: CDR1 KGHDR, CDR2 SFDVKD. CDR3 length: 13 residues. The DNA for the CDR3 is TGTGCCACCAGGGCTCGGGACATCTATGGCTACACCTTC. Translated: CATRARDIYGYTF.

This sequence joins TRBV7-2 and TRBJ2-1; 9 nucleotides line up with TRBD2. V gave up 0 bases and J gave up 6 bases; unmatched junction bases: 3. The CDR3 loop spans 15 amino acids. In germline, CDR1 is SGHTA, CDR2 FQGNSA. CDR3 sequence (DNA): TGTGCCAGCAGCTTAGCCAAGCGGGAGGCCAATGAGCAGTTCTTC. This translates into CASSLAKREANEQFF.

The chain links TRBV9 to TRBJ2-3, with unresolved D. Per germline, CDR1 SGDLS and CDR2 YYNGEE. V gave up 4 bases and J gave up 5 bases, with 11 bases separating them. This CDR3 is built from 13 residues. The CDR3 is CASSPHPQDTQYF. The CDR3 DNA reads as TGTGCCAGCAGCCCCCACCCCCAAGATACGCAGTATTTT. The whole variable domain, remainder taken from reference TRBV9 and TRBJ2-3, is DSGVTQTPKHLITATGQRVTLRCSPRSGDLSVYWYQQSLDQGLQFLIQYYNGEERAKGNILERFSAQQFPDLHSELNLSSLELGDSALYFCASSPHPQDTQYFGPGTRLTVL.

J is TRBJ2-3 and V is TRBV20-1; 9 positions agree with TRBD2. CDR1 and CDR2 (germline): DFQATT, SNEGSKA (reference sequence). V gave up 2 bases and J gave up 0 bases; unmatched junction bases: 3. The CDR3 covers 15 residues. This CDR3 reads CSARSGGPSTDTQYF. The CDR3, as DNA: TGCAGTGCTAGAAGCGGGGGGCCTAGCACAGATACGCAGTATTTT.

This clonotype came up many times. The chain joins TRBV29-1 to TRBJ2-2; D uncertain. Trimming stripped 1 base from V and 1 base from J, with 10 bases between. Germline CDR1 reads SQVTM; CDR2 reads ANQGSEA. The CDR3 length is 15 residues. The CDR3 nucleotides are TGCAGCGTTGAAGCCAACCAACGGAACACCGGGGAGCTGTTTTTT. Amino acids: CSVEANQRNTGELFF.

In the case of this clonotype: The junction departs from germline at one end; a sequencing error may be responsible. This chain connects TRBV5-1 to TRBJ2-2, with 8 bases aligning to TRBD2. This CDR3 is built from 15 residues. CDR1 and CDR2 from the germline V gene are SGHRS and YFSETQ. DNA for the CDR3: TGCACCAGCAGCTTGGATGGGACTAGAAGAGGGGAGCTGTTTTTT. Its translation: CTSSLDGTRRGELFF.

V is TRBV4-2 and J is TRBJ1-6; D not certain. The CDR3 sequence is 13 residues long. Per germline, CDR1 LGHNA and CDR2 YNFKEQ. The V and J ends lost 0 bases and 10 bases respectively, with 7 bases between them. The CDR3 loop reads CASSQERESPLHF. CDR3 nucleotides: TGTGCCAGCAGCCAAGAGCGGGAGTCACCCCTCCACTTT.

The V and J genes are TRBV13 and TRBJ2-3, with a possible D match to TRBD1 (5 bases). CDR3 length: 12 residues. Germline assignment: CDR1 PRHDT and CDR2 FYEKMQ (reference sequence). V lost 5 bases to trimming and J lost 8 bases, with 11 bases between them. CDR3 sequence (DNA): TGTGCCAGCAGCATTTCTCAGGGTACGCAGTATTTT. Translation gives CASSISQGTQYF.

This clonotype was seen a handful of times. The chain couples TRBV20-1 to TRBJ2-3, with 9 positions matching TRBD2. CDR1 is DFQATT and CDR2 is SNEGSKA in the germline V gene (reference sequence). The CDR3 extends over 16 amino acids. With V trimmed by 2 bases and J by 2 bases, 8 bases remained unmatched. The CDR3 DNA reads TGCAGTGCTAGACCGGGGCGGGGGGGTAACACAGATACGCAGTATTTT. Its translation is CSARPGRGGNTDTQYF.